The 15 T cell receptor beta chains presented below share a single source sample, sequenced in a study of blood T cell repertoires in COVID-19. Assay: immunoSEQ multiplex PCR; the TCRdb copy retains only in-frame clones and omits some. The sample lists roughly 230,000 clones, around 83% seen once, with 7.4% in the top ten. The sequenced sample consisted of peripheral blood. Every receptor here comes from a woman aged 45 to 65 with acute or convalescent COVID-19.

The chain employs TRBV3-1 (or the pseudogene TRBV3-2) and TRBJ2-7; 7 nucleotides match TRBD2. V gave up 3 bases and J gave up 2 bases; unmatched junction bases: 7. Germline lookup yields CDR1 LGHDT and CDR2 YNNKEL (reference sequence). The CDR3 loop spans 15 amino acids. CDR3 region: CASSQGGTFPYEQYF. The CDR3 nucleotides read TGTGCCAGCAGCCAGGGGGGGACCTTCCCCTACGAGCAGTACTTC.

The chain joins TRBV2 to TRBJ1-1; tentative D call: TRBD1 (5 bases). The CDR3 consists of 15 residues. Germline values: CDR1 SNHLY, CDR2 FYNNEI. The V and J ends lost 8 bases and 0 bases respectively, with 16 bases between them. CDR3 sequence (DNA): TGTGCCAGCCGGCGGGACCAAACAATGAACACTGAAGCTTTCTTT. Translated, it gives CASRRDQTMNTEAFF.

V gene TRBV30 combines with J gene TRBJ1-6, with 8 positions matching TRBD1. V trimming: 8 bases; J trimming: 7 bases; junction bases outside the gene matches: 13. Germline-derived CDR1 and CDR2 are GTSNPN and SVGIG (reference sequence). CDR3 size: 15 residues. CDR3 residues: CAGSRGQGNNSPLHF. CDR3 nucleotide sequence: TGTGCCGGCTCCCGAGGACAGGGCAACAATTCACCCCTCCACTTT.

The chain has TRBV6-6 and TRBJ2-7, with 7 bases that match TRBD1. This CDR3 has 15 amino acids. Germline CDR1 MNHNY, CDR2 SVGAGI (reference sequence). V shed 6 bases, J shed 7 bases, and the junction held 15 bases outside the gene matches. DNA for the CDR3: TGTGCCAGCAGGACGACAGGGTCCAAAACCAGGGAGCAGTACTTC. Protein product: CASRTTGSKTREQYF.

The rearrangement links TRBV28 to TRBJ2-7; D not resolved. V shed 5 bases and J shed 3 bases, with 8 bases lying between them. Germline V gene data show CDR1 as MDHEN and CDR2 as SYDVKM. This CDR3 spans 12 amino acids. In nucleotides, the CDR3 is TGTGCCAGCAGTCGGTTTAGCTACGAGCAGTACTTC. Its protein is CASSRFSYEQYF.

The rearrangement links TRBV4-3 to TRBJ2-2, with 7 positions matching TRBD1. The CDR3 consists of 15 residues. Trimming took 8 bases from V and 4 from J; bases not matched to a gene: 10. Per the germline V gene, CDR1 is LGHNA and CDR2 is YSLEER. Written as DNA, the CDR3 is TGCGCCAGCGGATCCGGGACAGCAAGCACCGGGGAGCTGTTTTTT. Protein product: CASGSGTASTGELFF.

This chain connects TRBV10-2 to TRBJ2-7; the D gene is possibly TRBD1 (6 bases). Per the germline V gene, CDR1 is WSHSY and CDR2 is SAAADI. The CDR3 totals 14 residues. V lost 4 bases to trimming and J lost 1 base, with 11 bases between them. The CDR3 sequence is CASSVMTGSYEQYF. CDR3 sequence (DNA): TGCGCCAGCAGTGTGATGACAGGTTCCTACGAGCAGTACTTC.

The chain carries TRBV28 and TRBJ2-5, with D possibly being TRBD1 (5 bases). The CDR3 length is 15 residues. Germline-derived CDR1 and CDR2 are MDHEN and SYDVKM. V shed 7 bases and J shed 4 bases, with 19 bases lying between them. The CDR3 bases are TGTGCCAGCAATAAGAGGTTAGGGGTTGGAGAGACCCAGTACTTC. This codes for CASNKRLGVGETQYF.

This chain joins TRBV5-5 and TRBJ2-5; weak D call: TRBD1 (6 bases). Deletions cut 9 bases from V and 5 bases from J, with 11 bases between. Per the germline V gene, CDR1 is SGHKS and CDR2 is YYEKEE (reference sequence). The CDR3 has 11 residues. The CDR3 protein is CANNRDETQYF. In DNA, the CDR3 is TGTGCCAACAACAGGGACGAGACCCAGTACTTC.

The DNA of the CDR3 is TGTGCCAGCAGCTTATATGGGGAGAAGGAGCTGTTTTTT. It encodes CASSLYGEKELFF. This chain uses TRBV11-3 with TRBJ2-2; possible D gene TRBD2, 5 bases. Germline assignment: CDR1 SGHNT and CDR2 YENEEA. V was clipped by 2 bases and J by 10 bases, with 11 bases between them. The CDR3 consists of 13 residues.

The CDR3 DNA is TGTGCCAGCAGCTCGCTTCGACCAGGGGGCGACTATGGCTACACCTTC. Translating it yields CASSSLRPGGDYGYTF. V usage is TRBV7-2 and J usage is TRBJ1-2; 8 nucleotides align to TRBD1. CDR3 length: 16 amino acids. V lost 4 bases to trimming and J lost 3 bases; unmatched junction nucleotides: 10. CDR1 and CDR2 (germline): SGHTA, FQGNSA.

This clone was seen a single time. V and J are TRBV19 and TRBJ2-1; TRBD2 matches at 9 bases. The CDR3 runs 16 residues. V gave up 5 bases and J gave up 4 bases; unmatched junction bases: 9. Germline CDR1 reads LNHDA; CDR2 reads SQIVND (reference sequence). In nucleotides, the CDR3 is TGTGCCAGTAGTGTAAGACTAGCGGTGAATTACAATGAGCAGTTCTTC. This codes for CASSVRLAVNYNEQFF.

This chain links TRBV7-2 with TRBJ2-2; TRBD2 matches at 9 bases. CDR3 size: 17 residues. The ends lost 5 bases at V and 6 bases at J; junction bases unmatched: 13. Germline values: CDR1 SGHTA, CDR2 FQGNSA. The CDR3 region is CASSRRGGRASAGELFF. The CDR3 region has the DNA TGTGCCAGCAGCCGGCGGGGCGGGAGGGCCTCCGCCGGGGAGCTGTTTTTT.

The rearrangement joins TRBV6-5 to TRBJ1-3; 7 nucleotides line up with TRBD1. After removal of 0 bases from V and 0 bases from J, the junction contained 2 bases not matched to a gene. Germline V lookup: CDR1 MNHEY, CDR2 SVGAGI. The CDR3 has 16 residues. The CDR3 nucleotides read TGTGCCAGCAGTTACTCGGGGACAGTCTCTGGAAACACCATATATTTT. It is translated as CASSYSGTVSGNTIYF.

The chain couples TRBV11-2 to TRBJ1-2, with D perhaps matching TRBD1 (6 bases). V was clipped by 4 bases and J by 4 bases, with 13 bases between them. The germline gives CDR1 SGHAT, CDR2 FQNNGV. The CDR3 length is 14 residues. The CDR3 DNA reads as TGTGCCAGCAGCTCCAGGGGTATAATCTATGGCTACACCTTC. It encodes CASSSRGIIYGYTF.